A selection of T cell receptor beta chains follows, all from one sample in a study of shared clonotypes between healthy human individuals. Data came from immunoSEQ multiplex PCR; TCRdb stores just in-frame clones and leaves some out. The sample has roughly 480,000 clones, roughly 85% seen once. Source material: PBMCs. These receptors all come from a woman between 40 and 55 years old in good health. Some clones in this sample may be carry-over from other donors' samples. The CDR3 runs from the conserved cysteine through the conserved F or W. Fields, in order: D gene, clone size, J gene, V gene, CDR3 protein, CDR3 DNA. D genes are given only for firm matches. Some rows mark clone size as missing; the rest say once, few, many or name a class of expanded clone.

NA NA TRBJ1-5 TRBV28 CASTPSWIEPQHF TGTGCCAGCACCCCCTCTTGGATAGAGCCCCAGCATTTT
TRBD1 once TRBJ1-4 TRBV28 CASRPQGAFEKLFF TGTGCCAGCAGACCGCAGGGGGCTTTTGAAAAACTGTTTTTT
TRBD1 NA TRBJ1-1 TRBV5-1 CASSPGTGGTEAFF TGCGCCAGCAGCCCTGGGACAGGGGGCACTGAAGCTTTCTTT
TRBD1 NA TRBJ2-2 TRBV7-8 CASSYRQGTTGELFF TGTGCCAGCAGCTACCGACAGGGGACCACCGGGGAGCTGTTTTTT
TRBD1 NA TRBJ2-3 TRBV5-4 CASSWGGQGADTQYF TGTGCCAGCAGCTGGGGGGGACAGGGGGCAGATACGCAGTATTTT
TRBD1 NA TRBJ2-1 TRBV4-2 CASSQGTGQYNEQFF TGTGCCAGCAGCCAAGGGACAGGTCAATACAATGAGCAGTTCTTC
TRBD2 NA TRBJ2-2 TRBV15 CATSSRPGLAGSNTGELFF TGTGCCACCAGCAGTCGGCCGGGACTAGCGGGGTCGAACACCGGGGAGCTGTTTTTT
TRBD2 few TRBJ2-7 TRBV2 CASSVQAGPYEQYF TGTGCCAGCAGTGTTCAAGCGGGACCCTACGAGCAGTACTTC
NA NA TRBJ2-1 TRBV29-1 CSAERLEGNEQFF TGCAGCGCAGAGAGACTAGAGGGCAATGAGCAGTTCTTC
NA NA TRBJ2-5 TRBV9 CASSVVGGTQYF TGTGCCAGCAGCGTAGTGGGGGGGACCCAGTACTTC